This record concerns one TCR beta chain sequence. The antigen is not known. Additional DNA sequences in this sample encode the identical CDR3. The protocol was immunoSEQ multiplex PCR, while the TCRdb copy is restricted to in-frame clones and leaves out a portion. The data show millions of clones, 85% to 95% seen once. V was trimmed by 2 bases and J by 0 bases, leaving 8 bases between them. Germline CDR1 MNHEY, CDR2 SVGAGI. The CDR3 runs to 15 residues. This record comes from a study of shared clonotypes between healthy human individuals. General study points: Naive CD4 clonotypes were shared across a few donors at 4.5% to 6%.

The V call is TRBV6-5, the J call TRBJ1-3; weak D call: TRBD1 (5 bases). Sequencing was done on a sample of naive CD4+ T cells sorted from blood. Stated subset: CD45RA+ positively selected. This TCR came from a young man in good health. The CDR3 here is CASSYRGSSGNTIYF. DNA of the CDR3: TGTGCCAGCAGTTACAGGGGCAGCTCTGGAAACACCATATATTTT.